One sample yielded the 11 T cell receptor beta chains listed below, sequenced in a study of blood T cells in healthy people across ages (dated by TCRdb to the mid-2010s). Library preparation employed 5' RACE. Sequencer: Illumina HiSeq 2500. A second PCR of roughly 6 to 11 cycles was run with a J-beta primer mix and a sample-barcoded 5' primer. The public reads were reprocessed in TCRdb via fastp at Q25 and MiXCR, keeping in-frame beta chains. Each record represents a unique CDR3 protein, reported with the most common genes and DNA among its rows. The sample table holds hundreds of thousands of distinct CDR3 sequences, of which around 21% were seen once. The ten largest clones add up to approximately 3.6% of the sample. Sample: blood. All receptors derive from a man in his 70s in good health.

This clonotype was picked up a small number of times. V gene TRBV7-2 combines with J gene TRBJ2-5; D gene ambiguous. From germline, CDR1 is SGHTA and CDR2 FQGNSA. This CDR3 has 13 residues. V was pared by 2 bases and J by 3 bases, with 7 bases between. The CDR3 loop reads CASSLFQKETQYF. CDR3 nucleotides: TGTGCCAGCAGCTTATTTCAGAAAGAGACCCAGTACTTC.

The chain joins TRBV12-3 or TRBV12-4 to TRBJ2-2; D is perhaps TRBD1 or TRBD2 (5 bases each). The CDR3 loop spans 15 amino acids. The V and J ends lost 8 bases and 3 bases respectively, with 16 bases between them. The DNA for the CDR3 is TGTGCCAGCGGAGCGGCATTAGGGGACACCGGGGAGCTGTTTTTT. It translates to CASGAALGDTGELFF.

This clonotype has a handful of counts. The V call is TRBV29-1, the J call TRBJ2-5, with 10 bases fitting TRBD1. The J call may be in error: the DNA end matches TRBJ2-1 better. The germline gives CDR1 SQVTM, CDR2 ANQGSEA. This CDR3 has 14 residues. The CDR3 DNA sequence: TGCAGCGGGACAGGGGGAACAGGGATCGATGAGCAGTTCTTC. Translation gives CSGTGGTGIDEQFF.

In its sample, this clonotype was seen a few times. The V and J genes are TRBV21-1 and TRBJ2-1. The better agreement between TRBJ2-7 and the DNA end casts doubt on the J call. TRBV21-1 is termed a pseudogene. The CDR3 is 15 amino acids. The CDR3 reads CASSKVQRSSYEQYF. CDR3 DNA sequence: TGTGCCAGCAGCAAAGTGCAGCGGAGCTCCTACGAGCAGTACTTC.

This clonotype was seen only a few times. The CDR3 DNA reads as TGTGCCAGCAGTCTCCAGGTGGGAGGGGAGTACGAGCAGTACTTC. This codes for CASSLQVGGEYEQYF. The rearrangement joins TRBV6-5 to TRBJ2-5; 7 bases are shared with TRBD2. The J call is doubtful: the DNA matches TRBJ2-7 better. CDR3 length: 15 residues. Germline assignment: CDR1 MNHEY and CDR2 SVGAGI.

The chain employs TRBV20-1 and TRBJ2-5, with D maybe TRBD1 (5 bases). The J call could be wrong; TRBJ2-1 is a better fit for the DNA end. Germline loops: CDR1 DFQATT, CDR2 SNEGSKA (reference sequence). The CDR3 runs to 10 residues. The CDR3 bases are TGCAGTGCTAGAGGGACAGAGCAGTTCTTC. Its protein product is CSARGTEQFF.

V is TRBV18 and J is TRBJ2-2; D gene unclear. This CDR3 region has 13 residues. V dropped 2 bases and J dropped 13 bases, with 14 bases sitting between them. Germline values: CDR1 KGHSH, CDR2 LQKENI. As DNA, the CDR3 is TGTGCCAGCTCACCATTTGGCTCCGATGCGCTGTTTTTT. Translation gives CASSPFGSDALFF. The full variable domain, with the rest looked up from reference TRBV18 and TRBJ2-2, is NAGVMQNPRHLVRRRGQEARLRCSPMKGHSHVYWYRQLPEEGLKFMVYLQKENIIDESGMPKERFSAEFPKEGPSILRIQQVVRGDSAAYFCASSPFGSDALFFGEGSRLTVL.

The chain recombines TRBV20-1 with TRBJ2-1, with D hard to call. The V and J ends lost 0 bases and 12 bases respectively, with 18 bases between them. The CDR3 has 14 residues. Germline V CDR1 and CDR2: DFQATT, SNEGSKA (reference sequence). The CDR3 loop reads CSARDTSSWGMQFF. CDR3 nucleotides: TGCAGTGCTAGAGATACCTCCTCGTGGGGTATGCAGTTCTTC.

This clonotype came up many times. This sequence joins TRBV5-1 and TRBJ1-2; D is ambiguous. The CDR3 is made up of 14 amino acids. V lost 0 bases and J lost 3, with 9 bases in between. The germline CDR1 and CDR2 sequences are SGHRS and YFSETQ. The CDR3 loop reads CASSLEGSYYGYTF. DNA of the CDR3: TGCGCCAGCAGCTTGGAAGGCAGCTACTATGGCTACACCTTC. Based on the CDR3 plus reference TRBV5-1 and TRBJ1-2, the full variable domain is KAGVTQTPRYLIKTRGQQVTLSCSPISGHRSVSWYQQTPGQGLQFLFEYFSETQRNKGNFPGRFSGRQFSNSRSEMNVSTLELGDSALYLCASSLEGSYYGYTFGSGTRLTVV.

This clonotype was observed a handful of times. The chain joins TRBV29-1 to TRBJ2-1; TRBD1 matches 7 bases. This CDR3 spans 12 amino acids. Unmatched junction bases numbered 4, after V lost 7 bases and J lost 4 bases. Germline CDR1 and CDR2: SQVTM and ANQGSEA. The CDR3 loop is CSALDRYNEQFF. DNA for the CDR3: TGCAGCGCCTTGGACAGGTACAATGAGCAGTTCTTC.

This chain links TRBV7-2 with TRBJ2-1; 7 bases are a match to TRBD1. This CDR3 comprises 15 residues. Germline V gene data show CDR1 as SGHTA and CDR2 as FQGNSA. V shed 0 bases and J 5 bases; nucleotides not matched to a gene: 4. The CDR3 bases are TGTGCCAGCAGCTTAGCCGGACAGGCAAACAATGAGCAGTTCTTC. It codes for CASSLAGQANNEQFF.